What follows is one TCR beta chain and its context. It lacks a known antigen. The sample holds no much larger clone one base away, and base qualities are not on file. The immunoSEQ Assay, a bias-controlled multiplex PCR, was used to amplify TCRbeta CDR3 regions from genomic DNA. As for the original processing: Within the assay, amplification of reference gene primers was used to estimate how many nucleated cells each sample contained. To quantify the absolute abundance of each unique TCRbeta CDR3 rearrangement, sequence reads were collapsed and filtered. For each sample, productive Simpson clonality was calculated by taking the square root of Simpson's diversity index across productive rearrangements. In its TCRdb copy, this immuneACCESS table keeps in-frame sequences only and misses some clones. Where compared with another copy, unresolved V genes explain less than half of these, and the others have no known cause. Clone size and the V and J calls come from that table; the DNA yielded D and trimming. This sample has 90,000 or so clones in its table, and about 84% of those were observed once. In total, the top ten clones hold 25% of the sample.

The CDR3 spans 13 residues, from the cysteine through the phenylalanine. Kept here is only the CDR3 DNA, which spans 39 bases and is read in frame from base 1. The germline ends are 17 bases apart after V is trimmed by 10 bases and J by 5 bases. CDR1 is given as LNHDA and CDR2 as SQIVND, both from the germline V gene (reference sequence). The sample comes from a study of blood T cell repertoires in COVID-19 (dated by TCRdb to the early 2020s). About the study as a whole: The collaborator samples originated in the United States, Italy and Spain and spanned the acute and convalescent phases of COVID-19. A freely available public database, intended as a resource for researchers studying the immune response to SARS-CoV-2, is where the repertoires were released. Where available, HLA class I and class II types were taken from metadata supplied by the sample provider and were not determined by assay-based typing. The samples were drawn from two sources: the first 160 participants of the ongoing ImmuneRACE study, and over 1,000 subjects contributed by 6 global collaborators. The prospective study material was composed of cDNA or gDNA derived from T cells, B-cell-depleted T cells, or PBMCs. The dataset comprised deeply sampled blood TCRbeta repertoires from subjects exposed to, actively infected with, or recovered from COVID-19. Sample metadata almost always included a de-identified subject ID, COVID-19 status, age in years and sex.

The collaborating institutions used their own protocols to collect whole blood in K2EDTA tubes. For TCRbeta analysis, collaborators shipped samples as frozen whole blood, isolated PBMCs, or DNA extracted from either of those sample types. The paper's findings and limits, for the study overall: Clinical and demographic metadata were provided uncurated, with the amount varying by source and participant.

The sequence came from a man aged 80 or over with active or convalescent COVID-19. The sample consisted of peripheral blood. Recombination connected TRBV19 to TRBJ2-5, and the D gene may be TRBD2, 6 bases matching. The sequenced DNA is TGTGCCACAAGGTCCTCGGGGGAGGAGACCCAGTACTTC. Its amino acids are CATRSSGEETQYF.